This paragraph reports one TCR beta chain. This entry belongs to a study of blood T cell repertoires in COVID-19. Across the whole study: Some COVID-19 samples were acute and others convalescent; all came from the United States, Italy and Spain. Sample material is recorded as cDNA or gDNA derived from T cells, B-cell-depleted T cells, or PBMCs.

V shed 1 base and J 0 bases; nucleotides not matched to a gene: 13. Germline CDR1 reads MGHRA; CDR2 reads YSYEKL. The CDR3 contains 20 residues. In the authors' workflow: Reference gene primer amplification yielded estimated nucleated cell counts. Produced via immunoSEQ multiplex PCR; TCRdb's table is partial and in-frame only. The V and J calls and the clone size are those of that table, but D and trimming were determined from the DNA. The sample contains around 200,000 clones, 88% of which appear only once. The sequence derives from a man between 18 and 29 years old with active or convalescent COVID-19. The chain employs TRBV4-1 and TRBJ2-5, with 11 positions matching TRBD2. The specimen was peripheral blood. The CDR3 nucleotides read TGCGCCAGCAGCCAAGCAGAAACTGGGACTAGCGGCGGATACCAAGAGACCCAGTACTTC. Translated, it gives CASSQAETGTSGGYQETQYF.